Shown below are 8 T cell receptor beta chains from a single sample sequenced in a study of blood T cell repertoires in COVID-19. Data came from immunoSEQ multiplex PCR; TCRdb stores just in-frame clones and leaves some out. The profile shows 30,000 or so clones, around 85% of them singletons. The sequencing sample was made of peripheral blood. The receptors shown here come from a human donor with active COVID-19. The donor label of this sample is uncertain.

This sequence joins TRBV7-8 and TRBJ1-1; D ambiguous. Germline V gene lookup returns CDR1 SGHVS and CDR2 FQNEAQ. Deletions cut 1 base from V and 1 base from J, with 10 bases between. The CDR3 contains 15 residues. CDR3 loop: CASSLDRLKNTEAFF. CDR3 nucleotides: TGTGCCAGCAGCTTAGACAGACTAAAGAACACTGAAGCTTTCTTT.

In this sample, this clone turned up a few times. The chain has TRBV12-5 and TRBJ2-3, with 11 positions matching TRBD2. Germline CDR1 reads LGHNT; CDR2 reads FRNRAP. Germline trimming cut 6 bases from V and 6 bases from J; bases unmatched to any gene: 11. This CDR3 contains 16 residues. CDR3 loop: CASGLTSGAQSDTQYF. The DNA for the CDR3 is TGTGCTAGTGGACTGACTAGCGGGGCCCAAAGCGATACGCAGTATTTT.

The chain carries TRBV6-2 or TRBV6-3 and TRBJ1-1; 7 positions agree with TRBD1. The CDR3 length is 15 residues. V was pared by 2 bases and J by 4 bases, with 7 bases of the junction left unmatched. CDR1 and CDR2 from the germline V gene are MNHEY and SVGEGT. The CDR3 is CASSYVGRGTTEAFF. The CDR3 DNA reads as TGTGCCAGCAGTTACGTCGGCAGGGGGACCACTGAAGCTTTCTTT.

The gene calls are TRBV5-4 and TRBJ2-4, with D perhaps matching TRBD2 (6 bases). Looked up from germline, CDR1 is SGHNT and CDR2 is YYREEE (reference sequence). The CDR3 spans 15 residues. Deletions cut 0 bases from V and 7 bases from J, with 14 bases between. The DNA of the CDR3 is TGTGCCAGCAGCTTGGGAGTGGGGGGAGTGAACATTCAGTACTTC. It yields the protein CASSLGVGGVNIQYF.

This chain connects TRBV5-6 to TRBJ1-1; D is unresolved. The CDR3 sequence is 15 residues long. Trimming stripped 0 bases from V and 0 bases from J, with 9 bases between. Germline V gene lookup returns CDR1 SGHDT and CDR2 YYEEEE. In nucleotides, the CDR3 is TGTGCCAGCAGCTTGGCCGCACATATGAACACTGAAGCTTTCTTT. This gives the protein CASSLAAHMNTEAFF.

The CDR3 reads CASSLGLAGTLYNEQFF. The CDR3 nucleotides are TGTGCCAGCAGCTTAGGGCTAGCGGGGACCCTCTACAATGAGCAGTTCTTC. The chain is built from TRBV11-2 and TRBJ2-1; 9 bases agree with TRBD2. Germline V lookup: CDR1 SGHAT, CDR2 FQNNGV. Losses at the gene ends were 1 base for V and 3 bases for J; bases not matched to a gene: 7. The CDR3 is 17 amino acids.

The rearrangement uses TRBV15 and TRBJ1-4; D is perhaps TRBD1 (6 bases). Germline V gives CDR1 LNHNV, CDR2 YYDKDF (reference sequence). Trimming left V 1 base short and J 5 bases short, with 14 bases between. The CDR3 length is 16 residues. Here the CDR3 reads CATSRATGQMNEKLFF. In DNA form, the CDR3 reads TGTGCCACCAGCAGAGCAACTGGACAGATGAATGAAAAACTGTTTTTT.

The sample holds one count of this clone. The CDR3 DNA sequence: TGTGCCAGCAGTACGGGATTGAGCTCCTACGAGCAGTACTTC. Amino acid sequence: CASSTGLSSYEQYF. The J gene is TRBJ2-7, the V gene TRBV6-5; possibly TRBD2 for D (5 bases). CDR3 length: 14 residues. Trimming pared 5 bases from V and 0 bases from J, leaving 11 bases between. Germline CDR1 MNHEY, CDR2 SVGAGI.